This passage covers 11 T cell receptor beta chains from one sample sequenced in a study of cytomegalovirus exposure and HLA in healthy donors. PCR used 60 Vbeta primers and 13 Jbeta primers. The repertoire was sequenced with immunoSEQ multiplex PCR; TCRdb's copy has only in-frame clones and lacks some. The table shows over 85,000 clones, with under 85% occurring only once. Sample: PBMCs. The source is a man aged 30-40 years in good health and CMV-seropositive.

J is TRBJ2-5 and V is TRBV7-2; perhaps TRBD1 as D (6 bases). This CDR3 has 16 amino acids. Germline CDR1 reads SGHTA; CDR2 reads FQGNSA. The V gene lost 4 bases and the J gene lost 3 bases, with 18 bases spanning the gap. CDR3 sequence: CASSSNPGAPKETQYF. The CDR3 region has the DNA TGTGCCAGCAGCTCTAACCCAGGGGCGCCTAAAGAGACCCAGTACTTC. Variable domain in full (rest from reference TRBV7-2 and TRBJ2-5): GAGVSQSPSNKVTEKGKDVELRCDPISGHTALYWYRQSLGQGLEFLIYFQGNSAPDKSGLPSDRFSAERTGGSVSTLTIQRTQQEDSAVYLCASSSNPGAPKETQYFGPGTRLLVL.

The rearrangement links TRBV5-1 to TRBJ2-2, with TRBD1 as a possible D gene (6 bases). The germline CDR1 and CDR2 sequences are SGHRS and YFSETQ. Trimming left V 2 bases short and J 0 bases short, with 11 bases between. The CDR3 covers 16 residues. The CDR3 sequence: CASSFTGTTNTGELFF. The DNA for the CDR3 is TGCGCCAGCAGCTTCACAGGGACAACGAACACCGGGGAGCTGTTTTTT.

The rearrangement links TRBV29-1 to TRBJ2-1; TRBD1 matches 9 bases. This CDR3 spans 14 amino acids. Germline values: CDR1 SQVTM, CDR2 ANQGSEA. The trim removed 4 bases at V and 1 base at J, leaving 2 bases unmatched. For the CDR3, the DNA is TGCAGCGTTGGACAGGGGGTTTCCTACAATGAGCAGTTCTTC. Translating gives CSVGQGVSYNEQFF.

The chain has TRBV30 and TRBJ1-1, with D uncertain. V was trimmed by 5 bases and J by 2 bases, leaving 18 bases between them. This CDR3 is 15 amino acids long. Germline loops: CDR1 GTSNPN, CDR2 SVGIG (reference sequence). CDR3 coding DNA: TGTGCCTGGGGTCTCAGTAGTGGCGGTAACACTGAAGCTTTCTTT. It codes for CAWGLSSGGNTEAFF.

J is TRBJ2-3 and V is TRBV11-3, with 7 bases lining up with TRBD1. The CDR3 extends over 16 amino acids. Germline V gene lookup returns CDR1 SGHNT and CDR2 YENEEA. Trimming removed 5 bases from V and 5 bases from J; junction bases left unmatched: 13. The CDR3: CASSHNPDRAGDTQYF. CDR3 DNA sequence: TGTGCCAGCAGCCACAACCCCGACAGGGCTGGAGATACGCAGTATTTT. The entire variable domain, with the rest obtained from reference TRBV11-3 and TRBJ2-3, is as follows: EAGVVQSPRYKIIEKKQPVAFWCNPISGHNTLYWYLQNLGQGPELLIRYENEEAVDDSQLPKDRFSAERLKGVDSTLKIQPAELGDSAVYLCASSHNPDRAGDTQYFGPGTRLTVL.

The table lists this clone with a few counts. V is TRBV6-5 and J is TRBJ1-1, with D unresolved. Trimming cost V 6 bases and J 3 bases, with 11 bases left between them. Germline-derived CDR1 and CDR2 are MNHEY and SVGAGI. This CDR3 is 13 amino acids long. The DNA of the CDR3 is TGTGCCAGCAGGGAACAGACGGACACTGAAGCTTTCTTT. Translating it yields CASREQTDTEAFF.

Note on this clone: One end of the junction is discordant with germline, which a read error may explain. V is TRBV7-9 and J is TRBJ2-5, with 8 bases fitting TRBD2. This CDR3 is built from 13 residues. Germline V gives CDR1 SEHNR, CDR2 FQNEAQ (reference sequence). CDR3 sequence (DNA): TGTGCCAGCAGCTTACATAGCGATGCTAGCGGGCACTTC. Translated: CASSLHSDASGHF.

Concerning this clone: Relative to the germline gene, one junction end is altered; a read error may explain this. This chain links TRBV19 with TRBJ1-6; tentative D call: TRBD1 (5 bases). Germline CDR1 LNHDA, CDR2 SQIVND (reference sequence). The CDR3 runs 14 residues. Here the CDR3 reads CAGSLGGNNSPLHF. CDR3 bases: TGTGCCGGTAGTCTCGGGGGTAATAATTCACCCCTCCACTTT.

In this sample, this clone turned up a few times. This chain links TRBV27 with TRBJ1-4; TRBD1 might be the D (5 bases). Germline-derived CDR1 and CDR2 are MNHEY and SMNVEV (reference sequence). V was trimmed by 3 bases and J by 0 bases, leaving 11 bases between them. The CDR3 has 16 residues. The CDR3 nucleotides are TGTGCCAGCAGTTTTGGCGGGGGAGCAACTAATGAAAAACTGTTTTTT. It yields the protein CASSFGGGATNEKLFF. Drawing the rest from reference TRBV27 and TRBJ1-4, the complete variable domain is EAQVTQNPRYLITVTGKKLTVTCSQNMNHEYMSWYRQDPGLGLRQIYYSMNVEVTDKGDVPEGYKVSRKEKRNFPLILESPSPNQTSLYFCASSFGGGATNEKLFFGSGTQLSVL.

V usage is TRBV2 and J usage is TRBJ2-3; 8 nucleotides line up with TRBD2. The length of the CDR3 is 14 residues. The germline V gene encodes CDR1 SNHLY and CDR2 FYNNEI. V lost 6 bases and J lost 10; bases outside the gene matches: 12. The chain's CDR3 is CASRGVAGTRSQYF. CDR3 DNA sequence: TGTGCCAGCAGGGGGGTAGCGGGGACGCGGTCGCAGTATTTT.

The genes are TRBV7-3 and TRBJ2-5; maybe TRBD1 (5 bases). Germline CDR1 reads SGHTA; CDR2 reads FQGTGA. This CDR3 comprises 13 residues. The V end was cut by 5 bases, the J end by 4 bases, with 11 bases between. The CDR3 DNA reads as TGTGCCAGCAGCCAAGGGGTCCGAGAGACCCAGTACTTC. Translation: CASSQGVRETQYF.